The 30 T cell receptor beta chains below all came from one sample that was sequenced in a study of OX40 agonist ivuxolimab in advanced cancers. Clones were read by immunoSEQ multiplex PCR, and TCRdb kept only the in-frame ones, dropping some. The table lists around 44,000 clones, approximately 86% of them singletons. Material: CD4+ or CD8+ T cells sorted from blood, obtained in a trial of the OX40 agonist ivuxolimab. These receptors all stem from an adult with an advanced solid tumor such as melanoma, head and neck, liver or kidney cancer.

This rearrangement joins TRBV9 to TRBJ1-4; D may be TRBD1 (6 bases). The CDR3 totals 15 residues. V was clipped by 4 bases and J by 8 bases, with 18 bases between them. Germline V gene sequence: CDR1 SGDLS, CDR2 YYNGEE. CDR3 in amino acids: CASSTRGGAQEKLFF. The CDR3 bases are TGTGCCAGCAGCACCCGGGGGGGGGCTCAGGAAAAACTGTTTTTT.

The chain is built from TRBV9 and TRBJ2-1; a weak D match, TRBD2 (6 bases). Trimming removed 4 bases at V and 0 bases at J, with 14 bases between. CDR3 length equals 16 residues. Germline V gene data show CDR1 as SGDLS and CDR2 as YYNGEE. DNA of the CDR3: TGTGCCAGCAGCCCCCGGGCGGGGAGCTCCTACAATGAGCAGTTCTTC. Its translation is CASSPRAGSSYNEQFF.

The V call is TRBV19, the J call TRBJ1-1; 8 nucleotides match TRBD1. Germline trimming cut 5 bases from V and 4 bases from J; bases unmatched to any gene: 9. Germline CDR1 reads LNHDA; CDR2 reads SQIVND (reference sequence). The length of the CDR3 is 15 residues. The CDR3 nucleotides are TGTGCCAGTAGTCTGCAGGGGGCCGAGGGCACTGAAGCTTTCTTT. Translating it yields CASSLQGAEGTEAFF.

This clone was seen once. The same CDR3 is also encoded by other DNA sequences in this sample. V is TRBV6-4 and J is TRBJ1-1, with TRBD1 identical over 7 bases. After removal of 0 bases from V and 5 bases from J, the junction contained 3 bases not matched to a gene. Germline values: CDR1 MRHNA, CDR2 SNTAGT. The CDR3 totals 14 residues. The CDR3 protein is CASSDSSRGTEAFF. CDR3 in DNA: TGTGCCAGCAGTGACTCGAGCAGGGGGACTGAAGCTTTCTTT.

V gene TRBV2 combines with J gene TRBJ2-5; 8 positions agree with TRBD1. Unmatched junction bases numbered 14, after V lost 6 bases and J lost 5 bases. CDR3 length: 16 residues. CDR1 SNHLY and CDR2 FYNNEI come from the germline V gene. The CDR3 region has the DNA TGTGCCAGCAGCCCGTTGCGCAGGGGGCTCGGGGAGACCCAGTACTTC. It is translated as CASSPLRRGLGETQYF.

This rearrangement joins TRBV30 to TRBJ2-2; 10 bases agree with TRBD2. Trimming removed 3 bases from V and 4 bases from J; junction bases left unmatched: 8. This CDR3 has 16 amino acids. Germline V lookup: CDR1 GTSNPN, CDR2 SVGIG (reference sequence). CDR3 nucleotides: TGTGCCTGGAGCCGCCAAGCGGGAGGGGGCACCGGGGAGCTGTTTTTT. As protein: CAWSRQAGGGTGELFF. Combining the CDR3 with reference TRBV30 and TRBJ2-2 gives the whole variable domain SQTIHQWPATLVQPVGSPLSLECTVEGTSNPNLYWYRQAAGRGLQLLFYSVGIGQISSEVPQNLSASRPQDRQFILSSKKLLLSDSGFYLCAWSRQAGGGTGELFFGEGSRLTVL.

This sequence joins TRBV4-1 and TRBJ1-3; D gene ambiguous. Germline CDR1 is MGHRA and CDR2 is YSYEKL. The V end lost 0 bases, the J end lost 0 bases, and 12 bases lay between the germline ends. The CDR3 contains 17 residues. The CDR3 sequence is CASSQESAPNSGNTIYF. CDR3 DNA sequence: TGCGCCAGCAGCCAAGAGTCGGCCCCGAACTCTGGAAACACCATATATTTT.

This chain uses TRBV5-1 with TRBJ1-3; 9 bases fit TRBD1. This CDR3 region has 15 residues. CDR1 is SGHRS and CDR2 is YFSETQ in the germline V gene. With 8 bases clipped from V and 4 bases from J, the junction kept 10 bases outside the gene matches. The CDR3 nucleotides are TGCGCCAGTTCGGGACAGGGAGTTGTCGGAAACACCATATATTTT. This translates into CASSGQGVVGNTIYF.

This clone was detected a few times. The chain combines TRBV2 with TRBJ1-5, with no clear D. Deletions cut 11 bases from V and 5 bases from J, with 16 bases between. Germline CDR1 SNHLY, CDR2 FYNNEI. This CDR3 spans 13 amino acids. This CDR3 is CASNLGVYQPQHF. Written as DNA, the CDR3 is TGTGCCTCTAACCTAGGAGTCTATCAGCCCCAGCATTTT. Full variable domain (rest looked up from reference TRBV2 and TRBJ1-5): EPEVTQTPSHQVTQMGQEVILRCVPISNHLYFYWYRQILGQKVEFLVSFYNNEISEKSEIFDDQFSVERPDGSNFTLKIRSTKLEDSAMYFCASNLGVYQPQHFGDGTRLSIL.

V and J are TRBV9 and TRBJ1-3; D gene unclear. CDR1 and CDR2 from the germline V gene are SGDLS and YYNGEE. The CDR3 is made up of 17 amino acids. Between the trimmed V and J ends, which lost 4 bases and 0 bases, there was a span of 17 bases. This CDR3 reads CASSFRPREGSGNTIYF. The CDR3 nucleotides are TGTGCCAGCAGCTTCCGACCTCGGGAGGGCTCTGGAAACACCATATATTTT.

The rearrangement links TRBV9 to TRBJ2-7; D may be TRBD2 (6 bases). The CDR3 extends over 14 amino acids. V was pared by 1 base and J by 6 bases, with 14 bases between. Germline lookup yields CDR1 SGDLS and CDR2 YYNGEE. CDR3 region: CASSVTSGASEQYF. CDR3 coding DNA: TGTGCCAGCAGCGTAACGTCGGGAGCTAGCGAGCAGTACTTC.

This rearrangement joins TRBV7-2 to TRBJ2-3; TRBD2 matches at 8 bases. CDR3 length: 14 amino acids. The trim removed 1 base at V and 5 bases at J, leaving 2 bases unmatched. CDR1 is SGHTA and CDR2 is FQGNSA in the germline V gene. The CDR3 here is CASSLERGRDTQYF. The CDR3 DNA reads TGTGCCAGCAGCTTAGAGCGGGGGAGAGATACGCAGTATTTT.

V and J are TRBV10-2 and TRBJ2-7; 9 bases are shared with TRBD1. J lost 4 bases, V lost 8 bases, and 3 bases had no gene match. This CDR3 spans 12 amino acids. CDR1 and CDR2 (germline): WSHSY, SAAADI. Here the CDR3 DNA reads TGCGCCAGCCAGGACAGGGGTTACGAGCAGTACTTC. Amino acid sequence: CASQDRGYEQYF.

This sequence joins TRBV29-1 and TRBJ2-1, with no clear D. V was shortened by 6 bases and J by 6 bases, with 15 bases between the two germline ends. Germline CDR1 reads SQVTM; CDR2 reads ANQGSEA. The CDR3 is made up of 13 amino acids. The CDR3: CSVPGLAVNEQFF. The DNA of the CDR3 is TGCAGCGTCCCCGGTTTGGCTGTCAATGAGCAGTTCTTC.

This sequence joins TRBV15 and TRBJ1-1; no clear D gene. CDR1 LNHNV and CDR2 YYDKDF come from the germline V gene (reference sequence). This CDR3 has 13 residues. Between the trimmed V and J ends, which lost 1 base and 1 base, there was a span of 4 bases. In DNA form, the CDR3 reads TGTGCCACCAGCAGAGGGGAGAACACTGAAGCTTTCTTT. Translating gives CATSRGENTEAFF.

The chain combines TRBV6-1 with TRBJ2-1, with D perhaps TRBD1 (6 bases). The CDR3 runs to 15 residues. Looked up from germline, CDR1 is MNHNS and CDR2 is SASEGT. Trimming left V 7 bases short and J 3 bases short, with 16 bases between. The CDR3 DNA reads TGTGCCAGCATGCCACAGGGAGACCGCTACAATGAGCAGTTCTTC. Translated, it gives CASMPQGDRYNEQFF.

V and J are TRBV10-3 and TRBJ1-1; D is unclear. CDR3 length: 13 amino acids. Between the trimmed V and J ends, which lost 2 bases and 4 bases, there was a span of 8 bases. Germline V gives CDR1 ENHRY, CDR2 SYGVKD. CDR3 DNA sequence: TGTGCCATCAGTGAGACAATGGGCACTGAAGCTTTCTTT. It is translated as CAISETMGTEAFF.

V gene TRBV5-6 combines with J gene TRBJ1-1; D not certain. The CDR3 has 15 amino acids. Germline V gives CDR1 SGHDT, CDR2 YYEEEE. Trimming removed 0 bases at V and 0 bases at J, with 9 bases between. The DNA of the CDR3 is TGTGCCAGCAGCTTGGGCAGGTTCATGAACACTGAAGCTTTCTTT. Its protein is CASSLGRFMNTEAFF.

The chain links TRBV25-1 to TRBJ1-1, with TRBD1 matching 8 bases. The trim removed 5 bases at V and 3 bases at J, leaving 5 bases unmatched. Germline V gene sequence: CDR1 MGHDK, CDR2 SYGVNS. The length of the CDR3 is 14 residues. The CDR3 region is CASSSGQGYTEAFF. The CDR3 coding sequence is TGTGCCAGCAGTAGCGGACAGGGTTACACTGAAGCTTTCTTT.

The J gene is TRBJ1-1, the V gene TRBV28, with D maybe TRBD1 (6 bases). Trimming shortened V by 5 bases and J by 5 bases, and 15 bases separated the two germline ends. Germline loops: CDR1 MDHEN, CDR2 SYDVKM. The CDR3 has 14 amino acids. CDR3 DNA sequence: TGTGCCAGCAGTCCCCGGGGACATGGGACTGAAGCTTTCTTT. It specifies CASSPRGHGTEAFF.

The chain recombines TRBV29-1 with TRBJ2-7, with D uncertain. Trimming shortened V by 4 bases and J by 0 bases, and 16 bases separated the two germline ends. CDR1 is SQVTM, CDR2 ANQGSEA, per germline. The CDR3 is 15 amino acids. The CDR3 is CSVADRVLGSYEQYF. CDR3 nucleotides: TGCAGCGTTGCAGACCGGGTTCTAGGCTCCTACGAGCAGTACTTC.

The gene calls are TRBV29-1 and TRBJ2-2, with 9 bases aligning to TRBD1. This CDR3 has 18 amino acids. V gave up 6 bases and J gave up 3 bases; unmatched junction bases: 17. The germline CDR1 and CDR2 sequences are SQVTM and ANQGSEA. Here the CDR3 reads CSVQPWTGEGRDTGELFF. Written as DNA, the CDR3 is TGCAGCGTCCAACCCTGGACAGGGGAAGGGAGGGACACCGGGGAGCTGTTTTTT.

This clone was detected once. The rearrangement links TRBV4-2 to TRBJ2-1; no clear D. The CDR3 has 14 residues. Trimming cost V 1 base and J 5 bases, with 9 bases left between them. The V gene's germline CDR1 is LGHNA and CDR2 YNFKEQ. The CDR3 bases are TGTGCCAGCAGCCAAGTTGGACGGAACAATGAGCAGTTCTTC. It is translated as CASSQVGRNNEQFF.

V is TRBV7-9 and J is TRBJ2-2, with no clear D. V was shortened by 6 bases and J by 6 bases, with 20 bases between the two germline ends. The CDR3 totals 16 residues. The V gene's germline CDR1 is SEHNR and CDR2 FQNEAQ (reference sequence). The CDR3 reads CASSSRVYIRAGELFF. The CDR3 region has the DNA TGTGCCAGCAGTTCTCGGGTTTATATTAGAGCCGGGGAGCTGTTTTTT. Looking up the rest from reference TRBV7-9 and TRBJ2-2 gives the full variable domain: DTGVSQNPRHKITKRGQNVTFRCDPISEHNRLYWYRQTLGQGPEFLTYFQNEAQLEKSRLLSDRFSAERPKGSFSTLEIQRTEQGDSAMYLCASSSRVYIRAGELFFGEGSRLTVL.

The gene calls are TRBV15 and TRBJ1-5, with a possible D match to TRBD1 (5 bases). The CDR3 is made up of 17 amino acids. Germline lookup yields CDR1 LNHNV and CDR2 YYDKDF (reference sequence). The germline V and J ends were trimmed by 4 bases and 6 bases, with 22 bases remaining between them. CDR3 protein: CATSTNSPGVGGQPQHF. Here the CDR3 DNA reads TGTGCCACCAGCACGAACTCACCGGGGGTCGGAGGTCAGCCCCAGCATTTT.

The chain couples TRBV27 to TRBJ2-3, with 14 bases aligning to TRBD2. The CDR3 totals 16 residues. With 0 bases clipped from V and 5 bases from J, the junction kept 1 base outside the gene matches. Germline assignment: CDR1 MNHEY and CDR2 SMNVEV (reference sequence). CDR3: CASSLSGLAGVDTQYF. CDR3 bases: TGTGCCAGCAGTTTATCGGGACTAGCGGGGGTAGATACGCAGTATTTT.

The chain combines TRBV27 with TRBJ2-7; 7 nucleotides agree with TRBD2. Per the germline V gene, CDR1 is MNHEY and CDR2 is SMNVEV (reference sequence). CDR3 length equals 15 residues. The J segment lost 3 bases and the V segment lost 6 bases, leaving 11 bases of the junction unmatched. The CDR3 DNA reads as TGTGCCAGCAGGCCAAGCTCAAGCGGGGTCTACGAGCAGTACTTC. Protein product: CASRPSSSGVYEQYF.

The chain combines TRBV6-5 with TRBJ2-7; D remains ambiguous. Germline CDR1 and CDR2: MNHEY and SVGAGI. The V end lost 8 bases, the J end lost 1 base, and 15 bases lay between the germline ends. The CDR3 totals 14 residues. The DNA for the CDR3 is TGTGCCAGCTCCTTCGCACAGTCTTCCTACGAGCAGTACTTC. Translation: CASSFAQSSYEQYF.

The V call is TRBV30, the J call TRBJ1-4; D is unresolved. Deletions cut 0 bases from V and 5 bases from J, with 10 bases between. This CDR3 spans 14 amino acids. Germline-derived CDR1 and CDR2 are GTSNPN and SVGIG (reference sequence). CDR3: CAWSVMGDNEKLFF. CDR3 DNA sequence: TGTGCCTGGAGTGTAATGGGAGACAATGAAAAACTGTTTTTT.

The genes are TRBV13 and TRBJ1-1; D is undetermined. Germline V lookup: CDR1 PRHDT, CDR2 FYEKMQ (reference sequence). This CDR3 has 14 amino acids. Trimming removed 0 bases at V and 3 bases at J, with 8 bases between. The CDR3 sequence is CASSLGRRHTEAFF. In DNA form, the CDR3 reads TGTGCCAGCAGCTTAGGTAGGAGGCACACTGAAGCTTTCTTT. Full variable domain (remainder filled in from reference TRBV13 and TRBJ1-1): AAGVIQSPRHLIKEKRETATLKCYPIPRHDTVYWYQQGPGQDPQFLISFYEKMQSDKGSIPDRFSAQQFSDYHSELNMSSLELGDSALYFCASSLGRRHTEAFFGQGTRLTVV.